The 31 T cell receptor beta chains reported below all come from one sample, sequenced in a study of post-analysis software for immune sequencing data. Antigen specificity for these receptors is unknown. Study conclusions and caveats: The five TRBV segments detected at higher frequency in patients than in controls included TRBV5-6, TRBV5-1 and TRBV20-1.

cDNA libraries for TCR beta contained unique molecular identifiers. TCRdb re-called the PCR reads with MiXCR, one entry per CDR3 protein. There are approximately 730,000 distinct CDR3 sequences in the sample; just under 30% occur only once, and more than 0.55% lies in the top ten. Sequencing used blood. The receptors stem from a girl aged 5-17 years with multiple sclerosis.

This chain links TRBV2 with TRBJ2-1; TRBD2 matches at 11 bases. The CDR3 is 12 amino acids. V dropped 7 bases and J dropped 9; count of bases not matched to a gene: 2. Germline CDR1 reads SNHLY; CDR2 reads FYNNEI. In DNA form, the CDR3 reads TGTGCCAGCACCCTAGCGGGGGGTGAGCAGTTCTTC. Its translation: CASTLAGGEQFF.

The chain joins TRBV20-1 to TRBJ2-7; TRBD1 might be the D (6 bases). Germline values: CDR1 DFQATT, CDR2 SNEGSKA (reference sequence). V lost 4 bases and J 5 bases, leaving 30 bases between the germline ends. CDR3 length: 18 amino acids. The CDR3 region is CSANTADSSRGKHDEQYF. The CDR3 DNA is TGCAGTGCTAACACCGCGGACAGTTCTAGAGGGAAACACGACGAGCAGTACTTC.

This chain uses TRBV28 with TRBJ2-4; no definite D call. V dropped 7 bases and J dropped 7 bases, with 8 bases sitting between them. Per the germline V gene, CDR1 is MDHEN and CDR2 is SYDVKM. The CDR3 runs to 11 residues. CDR3 nucleotide sequence: TGTGCCAGCATCCTGGGGAACATTCAGTACTTC. It translates to CASILGNIQYF.

The J gene is TRBJ2-6, the V gene TRBV24-1; D is unresolved. V was shortened by 4 bases and J by 1 base, with 7 bases between the two germline ends. The germline V gene has CDR1 KGHDR and CDR2 SFDVKD. This CDR3 has 15 amino acids. CDR3 in amino acids: CATSDRRSGANVLTF. CDR3 coding DNA: TGTGCCACCAGTGACCGACGGTCTGGGGCCAACGTCCTGACTTTC.

The CDR3 loop is CASSFVGGRVPHNEQFF. The CDR3 region has the DNA TGTGCCAGCAGTTTCGTAGGTGGGCGGGTACCCCACAATGAGCAGTTCTTC. The chain is built from TRBV12-3 or TRBV12-4 and TRBJ2-1; D might be TRBD2 (5 bases). V gave up 3 bases and J gave up 5 bases, with 20 bases separating them. The CDR3 is 17 residues long.

This clonotype has more than one count but fewer than ten. This chain uses TRBV24-1 with TRBJ2-3; D is ambiguous. The ends were cut back, 5 bases at V and 4 bases at J, with 9 bases in the middle. Germline CDR1 reads KGHDR; CDR2 reads SFDVKD. The CDR3 sequence is 13 residues long. The CDR3 DNA follows: TGTGCCACCAGTGGAATTGGGGCAGATACGCAGTATTTT. This gives the protein CATSGIGADTQYF.

Concerning this clonotype: This may come from a read error, since a much larger clone is one base off. The chain carries TRBV4-3 and TRBJ2-1; either TRBD1 or TRBD2 may fit D (6 bases each). The DNA end is a closer match to TRBJ2-7, so the J assignment may be wrong. CDR1 is LGHNA and CDR2 is YSLEER in the germline V gene. This CDR3 is built from 15 residues. Here the CDR3 reads CASSQESGANYEQYF. As DNA, the CDR3 is TGCGCCAGCAGCCAAGAGTCGGGGGCCAACTACGAGCAGTACTTC.

This clonotype was counted between two and nine times. J is TRBJ2-1 and V is TRBV20-1, with no clear D. The CDR3 loop spans 16 amino acids. Trimming removed 0 bases from V and 2 bases from J, with 14 bases in between. Germline loops: CDR1 DFQATT, CDR2 SNEGSKA (reference sequence). The CDR3 nucleotides are TGCAGTGCTAGAGATCCCGCTAACCCTCCCTACAATGAGCAGTTCTTC. Translating it yields CSARDPANPPYNEQFF.

The chain has TRBV2 and TRBJ2-7, with no clear D. Per germline, CDR1 SNHLY and CDR2 FYNNEI. The ends were cut back, 7 bases at V and 0 bases at J, with 10 bases in the middle. The CDR3 runs to 13 residues. CDR3 residues: CASKIEASYEQYF. Here the CDR3 DNA reads TGTGCCAGCAAGATAGAGGCCTCCTACGAGCAGTACTTC.

This clonotype has just a few counts. The V and J genes are TRBV28 and TRBJ2-3, with D unresolved. CDR1 is MDHEN, CDR2 SYDVKM, per germline. V lost 5 bases and J 6 bases, leaving 12 bases between the germline ends. CDR3 size: 13 residues. The CDR3 DNA reads TGTGCCAGCAGTGTATTAGGGCCGGATACGCAGTATTTT. Protein product: CASSVLGPDTQYF.

In this sample, this clonotype turned up many times. The chain links TRBV7-9 to TRBJ2-7; D is perhaps TRBD2 (5 bases). This CDR3 spans 14 amino acids. Germline loops: CDR1 SEHNR, CDR2 FQNEAQ (reference sequence). Deletions cut 1 base from V and 5 bases from J, with 12 bases between. In nucleotides, the CDR3 is TGTGCCAGCAGCTTAGATCGGGGAACCGACGAGCAGTACTTC. Translation gives CASSLDRGTDEQYF.

The V and J genes are TRBV29-1 and TRBJ1-1; D not resolved. Between the trimmed V and J ends, which lost 2 bases and 4 bases, there was a span of 2 bases. The CDR3 covers 10 residues. Germline lookup yields CDR1 SQVTM and CDR2 ANQGSEA. In DNA, the CDR3 is TGCAGCGTTGAAAGCACTGAAGCTTTCTTT. As protein: CSVESTEAFF.

This clonotype came up a few times. V and J are TRBV4-1 and TRBJ2-1; 7 positions agree with TRBD2. The CDR3 runs 13 residues. Trimming cost V 0 bases and J 14 bases; bases outside gene matches: 7. The germline gives CDR1 MGHRA, CDR2 YSYEKL. DNA for the CDR3: TGCGCCAGCAGCCAAGATGGGCGGGGAGGGGAGTTCTTC. Translated: CASSQDGRGGEFF.

This clonotype was recorded a few times. The rearrangement uses TRBV20-1 and TRBJ2-2; D remains unclear. The CDR3 extends over 14 amino acids. Germline V gene data show CDR1 as DFQATT and CDR2 as SNEGSKA (reference sequence). Deletions cut 0 bases from V and 9 bases from J, with 14 bases between. In DNA, the CDR3 is TGCAGTGCTAGAGATGCGCGACTCGCAAGGGAGCTGTTTTTT. This translates into CSARDARLARELFF.

This clonotype was observed a single time. The V gene is TRBV14, the J gene TRBJ2-7; TRBD1 matches at 7 bases. CDR3 length: 15 residues. Germline assignment: CDR1 SGHDN and CDR2 FVKESK. V shed 4 bases and J 2 bases; nucleotides not matched to a gene: 8. The CDR3, as DNA: TGTGCCAGCAGCCGTATAGGGGGACAGACCTACGAGCAGTACTTC. This gives the protein CASSRIGGQTYEQYF.

The CDR3 reads CSVPVGIEVGPEAFF. The CDR3 DNA reads TGCAGCGTTCCGGTAGGGATCGAGGTTGGCCCTGAAGCTTTCTTT. The chain has TRBV29-1 and TRBJ1-1; D not certain. Between the trimmed V and J ends, which lost 5 bases and 6 bases, there was a span of 22 bases. The germline gives CDR1 SQVTM, CDR2 ANQGSEA. This CDR3 has 15 residues.

This clonotype showed up just a few times. This rearrangement joins TRBV5-5 to TRBJ1-5; no definite D call. This CDR3 is 13 amino acids long. Trimming took off 1 base at V and 5 bases at J, with 7 bases between the two ends. Germline V CDR1 and CDR2: SGHKS, YYEKEE (reference sequence). CDR3 residues: CASSLKGDQPQHF. CDR3 DNA: TGTGCCAGCAGCTTGAAGGGCGATCAGCCCCAGCATTTT.

This clonotype has only a few counts. This chain joins TRBV5-1 and TRBJ1-2; TRBD1 might be the D (5 bases). Trimming shortened V by 4 bases and J by 3 bases, and 16 bases separated the two germline ends. Germline CDR1 and CDR2: SGHRS and YFSETQ. The CDR3 sequence is 15 residues long. Here the CDR3 reads CASSPSPRDDYGYTF. The DNA of the CDR3 is TGCGCCAGCAGCCCAAGCCCCCGGGACGACTATGGCTACACCTTC. Looking up the rest from reference TRBV5-1 and TRBJ1-2 gives the full variable domain: KAGVTQTPRYLIKTRGQQVTLSCSPISGHRSVSWYQQTPGQGLQFLFEYFSETQRNKGNFPGRFSGRQFSNSRSEMNVSTLELGDSALYLCASSPSPRDDYGYTFGSGTRLTVV.

This clonotype turned up a few times. This chain joins TRBV7-2 and TRBJ2-7; TRBD1 is a possible D gene (6 bases). Trimming took 5 bases from V and 2 from J, leaving 16 bases between them. The CDR3 spans 15 residues. Per germline, CDR1 SGHTA and CDR2 FQGNSA. CDR3 loop: CASSLRGGATYEQYF. The CDR3 nucleotides read TGTGCCAGCAGCCTCAGAGGGGGTGCCACCTACGAGCAGTACTTC.

This clonotype was found a few times. The chain has TRBV20-1 and TRBJ1-1; D remains unclear. CDR1 is DFQATT and CDR2 is SNEGSKA in the germline V gene (reference sequence). The CDR3 runs to 12 residues. Trimming stripped 5 bases from V and 5 bases from J, with 12 bases between. The CDR3 region is CSAEGVRTEAFF. The CDR3 DNA follows: TGCAGTGCTGAGGGAGTTAGGACTGAAGCTTTCTTT.

This clonotype was seen more than once but under ten times. This sequence joins TRBV24-1 and TRBJ2-3, with D perhaps matching TRBD2 (6 bases). The germline gives CDR1 KGHDR, CDR2 SFDVKD. Trimming pared 9 bases from V and 5 bases from J, leaving 14 bases between. CDR3 size: 13 residues. CDR3 residues: CATARTGGDTQYF. The CDR3 nucleotides read TGTGCCACCGCGAGGACCGGGGGAGATACGCAGTATTTT.

The chain employs TRBV4-3 and TRBJ2-7, with TRBD2 matching over 8 bases. V gave up 3 bases and J gave up 4 bases; unmatched junction bases: 8. The CDR3 is made up of 15 amino acids. The germline V gene encodes CDR1 LGHNA and CDR2 YSLEER. CDR3 sequence (DNA): TGCGCCAGCAGCCAGCTTGTCGGGGGGGCTTACGAGCAGTACTTC. This sequence encodes CASSQLVGGAYEQYF.

The chain employs TRBV4-3 and TRBJ1-1; no firm D call. Germline values: CDR1 LGHNA, CDR2 YSLEER. The CDR3 extends over 15 amino acids. Trimming removed 1 base at V and 3 bases at J, with 12 bases between. The CDR3 sequence: CASSQGKQSHTEAFF. The CDR3 DNA sequence: TGCGCCAGCAGCCAAGGTAAACAGAGCCACACTGAAGCTTTCTTT.

The chain carries TRBV20-1 and TRBJ2-3; D not certain. Germline V gene sequence: CDR1 DFQATT, CDR2 SNEGSKA (reference sequence). Between the trimmed V and J ends, which lost 3 bases and 6 bases, there was a span of 13 bases. CDR3 length: 13 amino acids. CDR3 loop: CSASESFRDTQYF. DNA for the CDR3: TGCAGTGCTAGTGAGAGTTTCCGGGATACGCAGTATTTT.

This clonotype has just a few counts. The chain joins TRBV2 to TRBJ2-1; tentatively, D is TRBD2 (8 bases). Trimming took off 6 bases at V and 5 bases at J, with 14 bases between the two ends. This CDR3 is 14 amino acids long. Germline assignment: CDR1 SNHLY and CDR2 FYNNEI. CDR3 coding DNA: TGTGCCAGCAGCGGGGGGGACAGCAACAATGAGCAGTTCTTC. This encodes CASSGGDSNNEQFF.

This chain uses TRBV6-1 with TRBJ1-1; a possible D gene is TRBD1 (6 bases). CDR1 is MNHNS and CDR2 is SASEGT in the germline V gene. The CDR3 has 14 residues. Trimming pared 5 bases from V and 5 bases from J, leaving 15 bases between. In DNA form, the CDR3 reads TGTGCCAGCAGTCCCCAGGGGAGACGGACTGAAGCTTTCTTT. Amino acid sequence: CASSPQGRRTEAFF.

V gene TRBV12-3 or TRBV12-4 combines with J gene TRBJ2-7, with D tentatively TRBD1 (5 bases). The CDR3 consists of 18 residues. The V and J ends lost 2 bases and 0 bases respectively, with 20 bases between them. CDR3 bases: TGTGCCAGCAGTTTAAAGGGGCTTGCGCCTAGGAGCTCCTACGAGCAGTACTTC. It codes for CASSLKGLAPRSSYEQYF.

The chain couples TRBV28 to TRBJ2-7, with 12 bases fitting TRBD2. In germline, CDR1 is MDHEN, CDR2 SYDVKM. The CDR3 runs 14 residues. V lost 11 bases and J lost 1; bases outside the gene matches: 6. The CDR3 is CASKLAGGSYEQYF. DNA for the CDR3: TGTGCCTCTAAACTAGCGGGAGGATCCTACGAGCAGTACTTC. The whole variable domain, remainder taken from reference TRBV28 and TRBJ2-7, is DVKVTQSSRYLVKRTGEKVFLECVQDMDHENMFWYRQDPGLGLRLIYFSYDVKMKEKGDIPEGYSVSREKKERFSLILESASTNQTSMYLCASKLAGGSYEQYFGPGTRLTVT.

The V gene is TRBV27, the J gene TRBJ2-5; possible D gene TRBD1, 6 bases. In germline, CDR1 is MNHEY, CDR2 SMNVEV (reference sequence). The length of the CDR3 is 13 residues. V lost 4 bases and J lost 3, with 9 bases in between. The CDR3 sequence: CASSYGQKETQYF. The CDR3 DNA follows: TGTGCCAGCAGTTACGGACAGAAAGAGACCCAGTACTTC.

This chain links TRBV11-3 with TRBJ2-1; D uncertain. Trimming shortened V by 2 bases and J by 10 bases, and 12 bases separated the two germline ends. The CDR3 has 13 amino acids. Germline CDR1 is SGHNT and CDR2 is YENEEA. CDR3 in amino acids: CASSLMGGREQFF. For the CDR3, the DNA is TGTGCCAGCAGCTTAATGGGCGGCCGAGAGCAGTTCTTC. Complete variable domain (other parts from reference TRBV11-3 and TRBJ2-1): EAGVVQSPRYKIIEKKQPVAFWCNPISGHNTLYWYLQNLGQGPELLIRYENEEAVDDSQLPKDRFSAERLKGVDSTLKIQPAELGDSAVYLCASSLMGGREQFFGPGTRLTVL.

The chain uses TRBV6-5 and TRBJ1-6; D is unresolved. The CDR3 is 14 amino acids. Deletions cut 0 bases from V and 7 bases from J, with 7 bases between. CDR1 and CDR2 from the germline V gene are MNHEY and SVGAGI. The CDR3 DNA sequence: TGTGCCAGCAGTTACTCGGGCAACAATTCACCCCTCCACTTT. As protein: CASSYSGNNSPLHF.